The clone carrying this T cell receptor beta chain has ten or more counts. This entry comes from a study of T cells in Graves' hyperthyroidism and ophthalmopathy. The TCR beta CDR3 regions underwent amplification using RNA transcripts as the source. Primed by the HTBI set, a first-round RT-PCR was run on the TCR CDR3. MiXCR, applied by TCRdb to the multiplex PCR reads, yields one record per CDR3 protein. The sample yields 660,000 or so distinct CDR3 sequences, 20% seen once. CDR1 is SGHRS and CDR2 is YFSETQ in the germline V gene. The CDR3 covers 14 residues. V was pared by 4 bases and J by 2 bases, with 3 bases of the junction left unmatched. Ophthalmopathy patients had moderate-to-severe active disease, CAS ≥3, NOSPECS ≥4, and disease duration under 3 months. Uncontrolled infection, other autoimmune disease, pregnancy and lactation each barred patients from inclusion.

The rearrangement joins TRBV5-1 to TRBJ2-1, with 7 bases identical to TRBD1. This TCR was sampled from a man aged 30 to 39 with Graves' ophthalmopathy. The sequenced sample was blood. The chain's CDR3 is CASSHGQAYNEQFF. In DNA form, the CDR3 reads TGCGCCAGCAGCCACGGACAGGCCTACAATGAGCAGTTCTTC.